The 21 T cell receptor beta chains reported below all come from one sample, sequenced in a study of response to subunit inactivated influenza vaccine. TCRdb redid the calling of the RT-PCR reads with MiXCR, one entry per CDR3 protein. The table has 600,000 to 850,000 distinct CDR3 sequences, 11% to 15% seen once. The material was PBMCs from blood, obtained 14 to 15 days before vaccination. Receptors were obtained from a man in his forties or fifties who received an inactivated influenza vaccine.

This clonotype has only a few counts. The chain couples TRBV24-1 to TRBJ2-5; 11 bases match TRBD2. Germline V gives CDR1 KGHDR, CDR2 SFDVKD. The CDR3 is 17 amino acids. J was trimmed by 0 bases and V by 2 bases; bases with no gene match: 4. The CDR3 loop reads CATSDSRTSGYQETQYF. The CDR3 DNA reads TGTGCCACCAGTGATTCCCGGACTAGCGGGTACCAAGAGACCCAGTACTTC.

This clonotype was seen many times. The V and J genes are TRBV28 and TRBJ2-1; 8 bases are shared with TRBD1. The CDR3 has 16 residues. Germline trimming cut 3 bases from V and 0 bases from J; bases unmatched to any gene: 4. Germline V CDR1 and CDR2: MDHEN, SYDVKM. The CDR3 here is CASSLSTGGSYNEQFF. As DNA, the CDR3 is TGTGCCAGCAGTTTGTCCACAGGGGGCTCCTACAATGAGCAGTTCTTC.

This chain links TRBV3-1 with TRBJ2-3; TRBD2 is a possible D gene (5 bases). This CDR3 comprises 15 residues. V gave up 2 bases and J gave up 1 base, with 10 bases separating them. The germline V gene has CDR1 LGHDT and CDR2 YNNKEL (reference sequence). CDR3 in amino acids: CASSQSPRGTDTQYF. CDR3 DNA sequence: TGTGCCAGCAGCCAATCGCCGCGGGGCACAGATACGCAGTATTTT.

This clonotype was seen a handful of times. J is TRBJ2-5 and V is TRBV15; D is possibly TRBD1 (5 bases). The CDR3 spans 16 residues. V gave up 0 bases and J gave up 2 bases, with 13 bases separating them. The germline V gene has CDR1 LNHNV and CDR2 YYDKDF (reference sequence). This chain's CDR3 is CATSRDWGGRQETQYF. The CDR3 DNA reads as TGTGCCACCAGCAGAGATTGGGGCGGCCGTCAAGAGACCCAGTACTTC.

This clonotype has just a few counts. The CDR3 reads CASSPHPGQNYGYTF. DNA of the CDR3: TGTGCCAGCAGCCCCCACCCGGGACAGAACTATGGCTACACCTTC. The rearrangement uses TRBV9 and TRBJ1-2; 7 bases are a match to TRBD1. The CDR3 is 15 amino acids. The junction had 8 bases not matched to a gene; V was cut back by 4 bases and J by 2 bases. From germline, CDR1 is SGDLS and CDR2 YYNGEE. Together with reference TRBV9 and TRBJ1-2, the CDR3 gives the full variable domain: DSGVTQTPKHLITATGQRVTLRCSPRSGDLSVYWYQQSLDQGLQFLIQYYNGEERAKGNILERFSAQQFPDLHSELNLSSLELGDSALYFCASSPHPGQNYGYTFGSGTRLTVV.

This rearrangement joins TRBV4-3 to TRBJ2-7; D is possibly TRBD1 or TRBD2 (5 bases each). Trimming removed 1 base from V and 2 bases from J, with 9 bases in between. Germline CDR1 and CDR2: LGHNA and YSLEER. The CDR3 covers 14 residues. For the CDR3, the DNA is TGCGCCAGCAGCCAAGGGGACGTACCCTACGAGCAGTACTTC. It specifies CASSQGDVPYEQYF.

This sequence joins TRBV12-3 or TRBV12-4 and TRBJ2-3; no reliable D call. V was clipped by 6 bases and J by 6 bases, with 13 bases between them. This CDR3 has 13 residues. CDR3 sequence: CASSGVSRDTQYF. The CDR3 DNA sequence: TGTGCCAGCAGCGGAGTCTCGCGGGATACGCAGTATTTT.

V gene TRBV6-7 combines with J gene TRBJ1-5; 8 positions match TRBD1. TRBV6-7 is sorted into the ORF group, with uncertain function. The CDR3 runs 18 residues. With V trimmed by 2 bases and J by 1 base, 10 bases remained unmatched. This CDR3 is CASSYPNLRGQSNQPQHF. Written as DNA, the CDR3 is TGTGCCAGCAGTTACCCCAACCTCAGGGGGCAAAGCAATCAGCCCCAGCATTTT.

This clonotype was found many times. The CDR3 is CASSQEGGGPTHRDTQYF. Written as DNA, the CDR3 is TGTGCCAGCAGCCAAGAAGGGGGAGGGCCGACCCATAGAGATACGCAGTATTTT. The chain recombines TRBV3-1 with TRBJ2-3; D is possibly TRBD2 (7 bases). V lost 0 bases, J lost 5 bases, and 21 bases lay in between. The CDR3 loop spans 18 amino acids. In germline, CDR1 is LGHDT, CDR2 YNNKEL (reference sequence).

This clonotype was counted only a few times. In nucleotides, the CDR3 is TGTGCCAGCAGCTTGGGACTAGCGGGCCGTGGGACCCAGTACTTC. This gives the protein CASSLGLAGRGTQYF. J is TRBJ2-5 and V is TRBV7-9; 12 bases align to TRBD2. The germline CDR1 and CDR2 sequences are SEHNR and FQNEAQ (reference sequence). The junction had 6 bases not matched to a gene; V was cut back by 3 bases and J by 7 bases. The CDR3 is made up of 15 amino acids.

This clonotype was seen more than once but under ten times. The genes are TRBV28 and TRBJ2-1; 7 nucleotides agree with TRBD1. The CDR3 is 17 amino acids. Trimming removed 6 bases from V and 3 bases from J; junction bases left unmatched: 14. Germline assignment: CDR1 MDHEN and CDR2 SYDVKM. Here the CDR3 reads CASRRRYRGDIYNEQFF. In nucleotides, the CDR3 is TGTGCCAGCAGGCGGCGGTACAGGGGCGATATCTACAATGAGCAGTTCTTC.

The J gene is TRBJ2-2, the V gene TRBV3-1; TRBD1 or TRBD2 may be the D gene (6 bases each). Trimming cost V 4 bases and J 6 bases, with 21 bases left between them. The germline CDR1 and CDR2 sequences are LGHDT and YNNKEL (reference sequence). This CDR3 has 17 amino acids. The CDR3 sequence: CASSRPGGRGGAGELFF. The CDR3 region has the DNA TGTGCCAGCAGCCGACCCGGCGGCAGGGGAGGCGCCGGGGAGCTGTTTTTT. The full variable domain, in which reference TRBV3-1 and TRBJ2-2 provide the parts outside the CDR3, is DTAVSQTPKYLVTQMGNDKSIKCEQNLGHDTMYWYKQDSKKFLKIMFSYNNKELIINETVPNRFSPKSPDKAHLNLHINSLELGDSAVYFCASSRPGGRGGAGELFFGEGSRLTVL.

This chain joins TRBV20-1 and TRBJ1-1; 12 nucleotides align to TRBD1. V was clipped by 1 base and J by 11 bases; unmatched bases: 5. The germline CDR1 and CDR2 sequences are DFQATT and SNEGSKA (reference sequence). The CDR3 is made up of 13 amino acids. This CDR3 is CSARVPGQGAAFF. In DNA, the CDR3 is TGCAGTGCTAGAGTTCCGGGACAGGGGGCCGCTTTCTTT.

This chain joins TRBV28 and TRBJ2-6; 8 positions match TRBD2. The junction had 5 bases not matched to a gene; V was cut back by 6 bases and J by 4 bases. Germline V lookup: CDR1 MDHEN, CDR2 SYDVKM. This CDR3 contains 15 residues. The CDR3 region has the DNA TGTGCCAGCAGCCCGACTAGCGCCGGGGCCAACGTCCTGACTTTC. This gives the protein CASSPTSAGANVLTF. The whole variable domain, filled in from reference TRBV28 and TRBJ2-6, reads DVKVTQSSRYLVKRTGEKVFLECVQDMDHENMFWYRQDPGLGLRLIYFSYDVKMKEKGDIPEGYSVSREKKERFSLILESASTNQTSMYLCASSPTSAGANVLTFGAGSRLTVL.

J is TRBJ2-1 and V is TRBV20-1; TRBD2 matches 9 bases. Germline CDR1 DFQATT, CDR2 SNEGSKA (reference sequence). V was clipped by 2 bases and J by 4 bases; unmatched bases: 3. The CDR3 length is 14 residues. The CDR3 DNA reads TGCAGTGCTAGACTAGCGGGATTATACAATGAGCAGTTCTTC. Translation: CSARLAGLYNEQFF.

This clonotype was recorded at least ten times. The CDR3 sequence: CASSPERKADTQYF. CDR3 coding DNA: TGTGCCAGCAGTCCAGAGCGGAAGGCAGATACGCAGTATTTT. The genes are TRBV27 and TRBJ2-3; D is perhaps TRBD2 (5 bases). Germline CDR1 MNHEY, CDR2 SMNVEV (reference sequence). The CDR3 is made up of 14 amino acids. Trimming stripped 5 bases from V and 4 bases from J, with 13 bases between.

A few counts support this clonotype. The chain is built from TRBV6-5 and TRBJ2-1; D is perhaps TRBD1 (6 bases). The CDR3 consists of 17 residues. CDR1 and CDR2 (germline): MNHEY, SVGAGI. The V end lost 0 bases, the J end lost 5 bases, and 17 bases lay between the germline ends. The CDR3 loop is CASSYSMGTYSDNEQFF. The CDR3 nucleotides are TGTGCCAGCAGTTACTCGATGGGGACATACTCGGACAATGAGCAGTTCTTC.

This clonotype was observed a few times. V and J are TRBV27 and TRBJ2-1; TRBD2 is a possible D gene (6 bases). The CDR3 totals 17 residues. Trimming took 6 bases from V and 8 from J, leaving 26 bases between them. Germline CDR1 and CDR2: MNHEY and SMNVEV (reference sequence). The CDR3 DNA reads as TGTGCCAGCAGAGTCGGGAGATTCAGCGTGTCAAGGGATGAGCAGTTCTTC. Translating gives CASRVGRFSVSRDEQFF.

This clonotype was recorded a few times. The chain couples TRBV6-5 to TRBJ2-7; 10 bases align to TRBD2. Losses at the gene ends were 0 bases for V and 3 bases for J; bases not matched to a gene: 11. This CDR3 has 18 amino acids. Germline V CDR1 and CDR2: MNHEY, SVGAGI. Here the CDR3 DNA reads TGTGCCAGCAGTTACTCGAGTCTAGCGGGAGCTCGGCACTACGAGCAGTACTTC. It codes for CASSYSSLAGARHYEQYF.

This clonotype was seen a few times. Here the CDR3 DNA reads TGTGCCAGCAGCCTCAGGAGTCCGAACACCGGGGAGCTGTTTTTT. Residues: CASSLRSPNTGELFF. V usage is TRBV12-3 or TRBV12-4 and J usage is TRBJ2-2, with D uncertain. Between the trimmed V and J ends, which lost 6 bases and 0 bases, there was a span of 11 bases. This CDR3 has 15 residues.

This clonotype was seen repeatedly, ten times or more. The V gene is TRBV6-2 or TRBV6-3, the J gene TRBJ2-7; tentative D call: TRBD1 (6 bases). Trimming removed 6 bases from V and 0 bases from J, with 12 bases in between. The CDR3 length is 14 residues. Germline lookup yields CDR1 MNHEY and CDR2 SVGEGT. DNA for the CDR3: TGTGCCAGCAGGGCCCGACAGGCCTCCTACGAGCAGTACTTC. Residues: CASRARQASYEQYF.